This TCR beta chain was sequenced during a study of blood T cell repertoires in COVID-19. As for the study in general: Some COVID-19 samples were acute and others convalescent; all came from the United States, Italy and Spain.

Source study methods: From reference gene primer amplification, estimates of nucleated cell counts were derived. The method was immunoSEQ multiplex PCR; TCRdb's version includes in-frame clones alone and lacks a portion of them. The V and J calls and clone size come from that table; D and trimming were worked out from the DNA. The repertoire holds under 150,000 clones, with about 88% as singletons. Germline V gives CDR1 LNHNV, CDR2 YYDKDF (reference sequence). Trimming at V came to 11 bases and at J to 5 bases, leaving 8 bases not matched to a gene. The CDR3 sequence is 13 residues long. This clone was counted once.

The chain joins TRBV15 to TRBJ2-1; TRBD1 agrees at 8 bases. Sample: peripheral blood. The sequence came from a woman in her 70s who had recovered from COVID-19. CDR3 in DNA: TGTGCCTCCGGGACAGGACCCCACAATGAGCAGTTCTTC. The encoded protein is CASGTGPHNEQFF.